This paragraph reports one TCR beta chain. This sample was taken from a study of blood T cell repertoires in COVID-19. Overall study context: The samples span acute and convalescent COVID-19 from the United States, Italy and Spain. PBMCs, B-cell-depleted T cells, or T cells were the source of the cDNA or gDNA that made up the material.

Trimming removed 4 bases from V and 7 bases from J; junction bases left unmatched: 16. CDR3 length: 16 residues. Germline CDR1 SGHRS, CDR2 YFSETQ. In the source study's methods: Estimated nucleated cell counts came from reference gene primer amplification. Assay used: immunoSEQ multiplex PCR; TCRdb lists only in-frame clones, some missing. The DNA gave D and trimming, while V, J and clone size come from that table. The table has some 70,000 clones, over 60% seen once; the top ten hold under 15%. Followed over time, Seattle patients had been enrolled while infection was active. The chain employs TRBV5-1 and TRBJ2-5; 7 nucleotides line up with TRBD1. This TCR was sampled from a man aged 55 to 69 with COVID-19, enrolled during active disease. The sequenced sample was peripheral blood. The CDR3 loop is CASSPNLGTVTGTQYF. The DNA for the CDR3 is TGCGCCAGCAGCCCGAACTTGGGGACAGTCACGGGGACCCAGTACTTC. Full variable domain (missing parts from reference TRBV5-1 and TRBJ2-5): KAGVTQTPRYLIKTRGQQVTLSCSPISGHRSVSWYQQTPGQGLQFLFEYFSETQRNKGNFPGRFSGRQFSNSRSEMNVSTLELGDSALYLCASSPNLGTVTGTQYFGPGTRLLVL.